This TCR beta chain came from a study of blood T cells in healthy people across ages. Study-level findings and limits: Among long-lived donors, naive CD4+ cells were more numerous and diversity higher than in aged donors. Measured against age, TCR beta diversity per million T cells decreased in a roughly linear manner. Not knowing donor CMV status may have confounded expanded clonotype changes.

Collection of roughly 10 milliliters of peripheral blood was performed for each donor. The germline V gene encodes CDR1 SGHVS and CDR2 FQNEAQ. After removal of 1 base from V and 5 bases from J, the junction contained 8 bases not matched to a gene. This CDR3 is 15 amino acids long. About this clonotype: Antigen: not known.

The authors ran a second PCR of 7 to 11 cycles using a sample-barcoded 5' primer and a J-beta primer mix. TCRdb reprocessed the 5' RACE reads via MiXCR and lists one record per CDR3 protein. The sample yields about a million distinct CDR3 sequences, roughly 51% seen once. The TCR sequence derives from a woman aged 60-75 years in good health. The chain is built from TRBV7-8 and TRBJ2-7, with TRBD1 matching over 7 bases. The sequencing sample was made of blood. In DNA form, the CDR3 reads TGTGCCAGCAGCTTAGAGGGGGCAGTCTGGGACGAGCAGTACTTC. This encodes CASSLEGAVWDEQYF.